The clone carrying this T cell receptor beta chain was detected only once. The source of the sample is a study of shared clonotypes between healthy human individuals. Study-wide background: Aged 18 to 49, the donors were a couple of women and a few men.

Profiling relied on immunoSEQ multiplex PCR, and the TCRdb table lists in-frame clones only, not all of them. The profile shows about 600,000 clones, roughly 97% of them singletons. V was pared by 3 bases and J by 5 bases, with 6 bases of the junction left unmatched. CDR1 and CDR2 (germline): SQVTM, ANQGSEA. The length of the CDR3 is 13 residues. The origin of this receptor is a woman aged 25 to 39 in good health. The chain uses TRBV29-1 and TRBJ2-7, with 8 bases aligning to TRBD1. Sequenced input: naive CD4+ T cells sorted from blood. Subset given: CD45RA+ positively selected. The CDR3: CSVDGQGINEQYF. The CDR3 nucleotides are TGCAGCGTTGACGGACAGGGAATCAACGAGCAGTACTTC.